The 20 T cell receptor beta chains presented below share a single source sample, sequenced in a study of identical twins' blood T cells (dated by TCRdb to the early 2010s). The receptor library was made with 5' RACE. The sequencer listed for this sample is Illumina Genome Analyzer IIx. Using fastp at Q25 and MiXCR, TCRdb reprocessed the public reads and kept productive beta chains. Merged by CDR3 protein, the rows form single entries marked with the most common genes and DNA. The sample yields 300,000 to 450,000 distinct CDR3 sequences; about 28% were counted once. Jointly, the top ten make up 5.5% to 7% of the sample. Sequencing was performed on PBMCs. The receptors here all came from a woman aged 18-49 years in good health.

The chain is built from TRBV7-9 and TRBJ1-1; 7 nucleotides match TRBD1. Trimming removed 5 bases from V and 0 bases from J; junction bases left unmatched: 3. CDR3 length equals 14 residues. Germline values: CDR1 SEHNR, CDR2 FQNEAQ (reference sequence). As DNA, the CDR3 is TGTGCCAGCAGCCAGGACAGGCTGAACACTGAAGCTTTCTTT. Protein sequence: CASSQDRLNTEAFF.

About this clonotype itself: A much larger clone differs from this one at a single base, so this may be a read error. The genes are TRBV29-1 and TRBJ1-1; D is possibly TRBD1 (5 bases). This CDR3 contains 12 residues. Germline lookup yields CDR1 SQVTM and CDR2 ANQGSEA. V gave up 4 bases and J gave up 1 base, with 7 bases separating them. CDR3 in amino acids: CSVGQRNTEAFF. The CDR3, as DNA: TGCAGCGTTGGACAGAGGAACACTGAAGCTTTCTTT. The full variable domain, with the rest looked up from reference TRBV29-1 and TRBJ1-1, is SAVISQKPSRDICQRGTSLTIQCQVDSQVTMMFWYRQQPGQSLTLIATANQGSEATYESGFVIDKFPISRPNLTFSTLTVSNMSPEDSSIYLCSVGQRNTEAFFGQGTRLTVV.

This clonotype was picked up a small number of times. The V gene is TRBV27, the J gene TRBJ2-7; D is ambiguous. This CDR3 is 13 amino acids long. Trimming took 0 bases from V and 7 from J, leaving 10 bases between them. Germline V gene lookup returns CDR1 MNHEY and CDR2 SMNVEV (reference sequence). This CDR3 reads CASSLSTNREQYF. The CDR3 coding sequence is TGTGCCAGCAGTTTATCGACAAACCGAGAGCAGTACTTC.

At least ten counts were recorded for this clonotype. This sequence joins TRBV5-6 and TRBJ2-3; D ambiguous. Germline V lookup: CDR1 SGHDT, CDR2 YYEEEE. Trimming removed 2 bases at V and 6 bases at J, with 7 bases between. The CDR3 spans 12 residues. CDR3 residues: CASSFARDTQYF. CDR3 DNA sequence: TGTGCCAGCAGCTTCGCACGGGATACGCAGTATTTT.

The chain couples TRBV10-3 to TRBJ2-2; 8 nucleotides agree with TRBD2. Germline V gives CDR1 ENHRY, CDR2 SYGVKD. The CDR3 is made up of 14 amino acids. The V and J ends lost 8 bases and 5 bases, in that order; junction bases with no gene match: 7. In DNA, the CDR3 is TGTGCCATCCCAGCGGGAGTGAGTACCGGGGAGCTGTTTTTT. This encodes CAIPAGVSTGELFF.

The chain recombines TRBV6-6 with TRBJ1-6, with D uncertain. There are 16 residues in the CDR3. The germline V and J ends were trimmed by 4 bases and 5 bases, with 15 bases remaining between them. Looked up from germline, CDR1 is MNHNY and CDR2 is SVGAGI (reference sequence). For the CDR3, the DNA is TGTGCCAGCAGTTGGGGTTTCGCTTTCGATAATTCACCCCTCCACTTT. Translated, it gives CASSWGFAFDNSPLHF.

The chain has TRBV30 and TRBJ2-4; TRBD2 agrees at 8 bases. The CDR3 runs to 15 residues. Germline CDR1 reads GTSNPN; CDR2 reads SVGIG (reference sequence). J gave up 5 bases and V 8 bases, and 14 bases lay outside the gene matches. CDR3 sequence reads: CALRSGSSIENIQYF. CDR3 DNA: TGTGCCCTTCGGAGCGGGAGTAGTATCGAAAACATTCAGTACTTC.

This clonotype was seen more than once but under ten times. The CDR3 bases are TGTGCCAGCAGCTCCCGGTTAGCCGGGGAGCTGTTTTTT. Residues: CASSSRLAGELFF. V and J are TRBV7-2 and TRBJ2-2; D is unclear. Germline CDR1 and CDR2: SGHTA and FQGNSA. V lost 4 bases and J lost 6, with 9 bases in between. The CDR3 is 13 amino acids.

This clonotype has only a few counts. V usage is TRBV5-1 and J usage is TRBJ2-3, with D perhaps matching TRBD2 (5 bases). Germline lookup yields CDR1 SGHRS and CDR2 YFSETQ. Trimming took 7 bases from V and 4 from J, leaving 13 bases between them. The CDR3 contains 13 residues. The CDR3 is CASQTSRADTQYF. CDR3 nucleotides: TGCGCCAGCCAAACTAGTCGGGCAGATACGCAGTATTTT.

V and J are TRBV20-1 and TRBJ1-5, with D unresolved. The CDR3 is made up of 12 amino acids. Germline CDR1 reads DFQATT; CDR2 reads SNEGSKA (reference sequence). V lost 1 base and J lost 4, with 5 bases in between. Here the CDR3 reads CSARAPNQPQHF. CDR3 DNA sequence: TGCAGTGCTAGAGCGCCGAATCAGCCCCAGCATTTT.

The rearrangement joins TRBV6-5 to TRBJ1-1, with a possible D match to TRBD1 (5 bases). Germline V gene lookup returns CDR1 MNHEY and CDR2 SVGAGI. The CDR3 length is 14 residues. V was trimmed by 2 bases and J by 6 bases, leaving 13 bases between them. CDR3 loop: CASSYGTAGAEAFF. The CDR3 region has the DNA TGTGCCAGCAGTTACGGGACCGCCGGCGCTGAAGCTTTCTTT.

The chain links TRBV27 to TRBJ1-2; D might be TRBD1 (6 bases). The V and J ends lost 6 bases and 2 bases respectively, with 19 bases between them. Looked up from germline, CDR1 is MNHEY and CDR2 is SMNVEV (reference sequence). This CDR3 contains 16 residues. CDR3 in amino acids: CASRQQGPPENYGYTF. CDR3 coding DNA: TGTGCCAGCAGACAACAGGGACCGCCCGAGAACTATGGCTACACCTTC.

The rearrangement joins TRBV20-1 to TRBJ2-1; no clear D gene. Trimming shortened V by 6 bases and J by 4 bases, and 16 bases separated the two germline ends. Germline CDR1 is DFQATT and CDR2 is SNEGSKA (reference sequence). CDR3 length: 14 amino acids. The CDR3 coding sequence is TGCAGTGCCTGGAGACCCACGGATTACAATGAGCAGTTCTTC. Translation gives CSAWRPTDYNEQFF.

In its sample, this clonotype was seen a few times. The V call is TRBV6-5, the J call TRBJ2-1; D is possibly TRBD1 or TRBD2 (5 bases each). The CDR3 consists of 16 residues. The V gene lost 0 bases and the J gene lost 0 bases, with 9 bases spanning the gap. The germline gives CDR1 MNHEY, CDR2 SVGAGI. Here the CDR3 reads CASSYSSGTSYNEQFF. DNA for the CDR3: TGTGCCAGCAGTTACTCCTCAGGGACCTCCTACAATGAGCAGTTCTTC.

The rearrangement joins TRBV19 to TRBJ2-2; D unresolved. This CDR3 has 12 amino acids. Germline-derived CDR1 and CDR2 are LNHDA and SQIVND (reference sequence). Between the trimmed V and J ends, which lost 7 bases and 5 bases, there was a span of 8 bases. This chain's CDR3 is CASISRTGELFF. CDR3 DNA sequence: TGTGCCAGTATCTCTAGAACCGGGGAGCTGTTTTTT.

This clonotype occurred a few times. The chain employs TRBV11-2 and TRBJ2-3; 10 positions agree with TRBD2. The CDR3 consists of 16 residues. V shed 3 bases, J shed 8 bases, and the junction held 11 bases outside the gene matches. Germline V gene sequence: CDR1 SGHAT, CDR2 FQNNGV. For the CDR3, the DNA is TGTGCCAGCAGCTTGCTCTGGAAGCGGGGGGGCGCTACGCAGTATTTT. Encoded protein: CASSLLWKRGGATQYF. The full variable domain, completed using reference TRBV11-2 and TRBJ2-3, is EAGVAQSPRYKIIEKRQSVAFWCNPISGHATLYWYQQILGQGPKLLIQFQNNGVVDDSQLPKDRFSAERLKGVDSTLKIQPAKLEDSAVYLCASSLLWKRGGATQYFGPGTRLTVL.

This clonotype came up a few times. CDR3: CASTPRGGTEAFF. The DNA of the CDR3 is TGTGCCAGCACCCCGAGGGGGGGCACTGAAGCTTTCTTT. The chain combines TRBV7-9 with TRBJ1-1, with D possibly being TRBD1 (6 bases). Trimming stripped 7 bases from V and 4 bases from J, with 13 bases between. The CDR3 contains 13 residues. In germline, CDR1 is SEHNR, CDR2 FQNEAQ (reference sequence).

This sequence joins TRBV12-3 or TRBV12-4 and TRBJ1-1; D is undetermined. This CDR3 spans 11 amino acids. The V and J ends lost 10 bases and 7 bases respectively, with 13 bases between them. CDR3 sequence reads: CATEFPLEAFF. The DNA for the CDR3 is TGTGCCACAGAGTTTCCCCTTGAAGCTTTCTTT.

The gene calls are TRBV19 and TRBJ1-6, with D perhaps TRBD1 (5 bases). Trimming shortened V by 8 bases and J by 8 bases, and 16 bases separated the two germline ends. CDR1 and CDR2 (germline): LNHDA, SQIVND (reference sequence). The CDR3 loop spans 14 amino acids. The CDR3 coding sequence is TGTGCCAGTTCTCGGGACCTTCGGGATTCACCCCTCCACTTT. It specifies CASSRDLRDSPLHF.

Of note for this clonotype: Since a much larger clone is just one base distant, this may be a read error. This rearrangement joins TRBV28 to TRBJ2-7; D gene unclear. CDR1 is MDHEN and CDR2 is SYDVKM in the germline V gene. The V end was cut by 8 bases, the J end by 3 bases, with 8 bases between. The CDR3 has 11 residues. This chain's CDR3 is CASGHNYEQYF. CDR3 nucleotides: TGTGCCAGCGGTCATAACTACGAGCAGTACTTC. Full variable domain (remainder filled in from reference TRBV28 and TRBJ2-7): DVKVTQSSRYLVKRTGEKVFLECVQDMDHENMFWYRQDPGLGLRLIYFSYDVKMKEKGDIPEGYSVSREKKERFSLILESASTNQTSMYLCASGHNYEQYFGPGTRLTVT.